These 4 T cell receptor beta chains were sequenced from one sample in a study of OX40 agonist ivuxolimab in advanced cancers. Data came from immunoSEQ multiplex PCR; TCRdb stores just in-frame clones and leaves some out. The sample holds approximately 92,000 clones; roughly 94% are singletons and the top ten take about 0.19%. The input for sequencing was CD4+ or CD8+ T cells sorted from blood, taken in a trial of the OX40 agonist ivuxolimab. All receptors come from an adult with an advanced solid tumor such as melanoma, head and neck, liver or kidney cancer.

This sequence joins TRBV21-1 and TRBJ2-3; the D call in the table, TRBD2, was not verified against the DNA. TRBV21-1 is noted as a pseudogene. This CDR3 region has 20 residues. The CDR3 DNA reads TGTGCCAGCAGCAATCTCAGGACTAGCGGGAGGGCCCGACGCACAGATACGCAGTATTTT. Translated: CASSNLRTSGRARRTDTQYF.

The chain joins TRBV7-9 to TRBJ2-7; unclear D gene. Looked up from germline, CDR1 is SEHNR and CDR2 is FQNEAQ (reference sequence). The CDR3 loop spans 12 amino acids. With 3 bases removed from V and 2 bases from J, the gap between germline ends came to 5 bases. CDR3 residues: CASSFGPYEQYF. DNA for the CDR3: TGTGCCAGCAGCTTCGGACCCTACGAGCAGTACTTC.

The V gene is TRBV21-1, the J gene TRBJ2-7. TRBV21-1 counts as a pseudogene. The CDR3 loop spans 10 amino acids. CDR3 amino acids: CASNVYEQYF. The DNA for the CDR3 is TGTGCCAGCAACGTCTACGAGCAGTACTTC.

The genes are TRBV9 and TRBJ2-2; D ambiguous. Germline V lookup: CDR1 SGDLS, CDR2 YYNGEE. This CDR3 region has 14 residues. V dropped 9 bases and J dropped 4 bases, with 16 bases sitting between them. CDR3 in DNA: TGTGCCACTGGGATCGGGCACCTCACCGGGGAGCTGTTTTTT. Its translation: CATGIGHLTGELFF.